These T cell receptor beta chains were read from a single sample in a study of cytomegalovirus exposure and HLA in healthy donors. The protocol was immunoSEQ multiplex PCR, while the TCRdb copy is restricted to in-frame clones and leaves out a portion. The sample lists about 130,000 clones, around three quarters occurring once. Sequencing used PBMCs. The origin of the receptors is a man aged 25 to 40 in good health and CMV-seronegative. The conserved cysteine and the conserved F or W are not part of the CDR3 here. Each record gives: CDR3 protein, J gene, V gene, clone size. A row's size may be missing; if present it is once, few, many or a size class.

ATSEGQGNEQF TRBJ2-1 TRBV4-3 NA
ASSPKGGDGYGYT TRBJ1-2 TRBV5-4 NA
ASSGGTSGGALEETQY TRBJ2-5 TRBV5-1 NA
AISDRTSGSRNEQY TRBJ2-7 TRBV10-3 NA
ASSLGLTGRDEQY TRBJ2-7 TRBV5-6 NA
ASSLQGARSPLH TRBJ1-6 TRBV2 NA
TSSQARGELF TRBJ2-2 TRBV1 NA
ASSFRDRYTGELF TRBJ2-2 TRBV2 NA
ASSQGRTYGYT TRBJ1-2 TRBV14 NA
ASSLGGAGSNEKLF TRBJ1-4 TRBV28 once
ASSRASGTDTQY TRBJ2-3 TRBV5-1 few
ASSQRGSGTGVYYGYT TRBJ1-2 TRBV14 NA
ASSLGQGYSPLH TRBJ1-6 TRBV28 NA
AISELGVSTEAF TRBJ1-1 TRBV10-3 NA
AIRDTVSYEQY TRBJ2-7 TRBV10-3 NA
ASSTGTGIYEQY NA TRBV27 NA
ASSGLEFLTDTQY TRBJ2-3 TRBV4-1 NA
SVGGGENYEQY TRBJ2-7 TRBV29-1 once
ASSRGQYSGNTIY TRBJ1-3 TRBV5-8 few
ASHTKGQRGEQY TRBJ2-7 TRBV6-6 NA
ASSQEVGRAAKLF TRBJ1-4 TRBV4-1 NA
ASSPPGIGVPDTQY TRBJ2-3 TRBV5-4 few
ASSQGQMRTEAF TRBJ1-1 TRBV4-1 NA
APRDSNTGELF TRBJ2-2 TRBV7-8 NA
SASGFTEAF TRBJ1-1 TRBV20-1 few
ASSLHGFYEQY TRBJ2-7 TRBV19 NA
ASRGGDQPQH TRBJ1-5 TRBV19 NA
ASSQASQKEQF TRBJ2-1 TRBV4-3 NA
ASSFGGAQFDEQY TRBJ2-7 TRBV28 NA
ASSLAGGLAYEQY TRBJ2-7 TRBV7-2 NA
ASSYSLATSTDTQY TRBJ2-3 TRBV6-5 NA
SVRFGLSYEQY TRBJ2-7 TRBV29-1 NA
ASSPSGIYTDTQY TRBJ2-3 TRBV6-6 NA
ASSPQGSRNEQF TRBJ2-1 TRBV19 NA
ASSLKWTNEKLF TRBJ1-4 TRBV11-2 NA
ASSPDRGYEQY TRBJ2-7 TRBV7-9 NA
ASSLVGQGGSPLH TRBJ1-6 TRBV7-9 NA
ASSPAGQQETQY TRBJ2-5 TRBV5-4 NA
ASTNSQGYEQY TRBJ2-7 TRBV6-5 NA
ASKRGGEQETQY TRBJ2-5 TRBV7-9 NA
SAAQGYEQY TRBJ2-7 TRBV20-1 few